This T cell receptor (beta chain) came from a study of blood T cell repertoires in COVID-19. Study in general: PBMCs, B-cell-depleted T cells, or T cells were the source of the cDNA or gDNA that made up the material.

This clone was counted a single time. TCRdb's copy holds only in-frame clones and misses some; the assay was immunoSEQ multiplex PCR. The table includes about 190,000 clones, approximately 81% detected once. V dropped 7 bases and J dropped 2 bases, with 9 bases sitting between them. CDR1 and CDR2 from the germline V gene are LNHDA and SQIVND (reference sequence). This CDR3 is 12 amino acids long. This sequence was found in a human donor in a cohort sampled during active COVID-19. The sequenced sample was peripheral blood. The V call is TRBV19, the J call TRBJ2-7, with D possibly TRBD2 on 6 matching bases. The CDR3 coding sequence is TGTGCCAGTATGGCGGGGCCCTACGAGCAGTACGTC. It codes for CASMAGPYEQYV.